Sequencing of this T cell receptor beta chain was carried out in a study of blood T cell repertoires in COVID-19. In the study overall: COVID-19 samples, acute and convalescent, were from the United States, Italy and Spain. From T cells, B-cell-depleted T cells, or PBMCs came the material, which was cDNA or gDNA.

CDR1 and CDR2 (germline): SGHVS, FQNEAQ. The CDR3 totals 14 residues. V lost 8 bases, J lost 8 bases, and 3 bases stayed unmatched. In the authors' methods: The authors estimated nucleated cell counts from reference gene primer amplification. TCRdb keeps only in-frame clones here, not all; method: immunoSEQ multiplex PCR. D and trimming were read from the DNA, whereas the V and J calls and clone size are those reported in that table. Found here are roughly 180,000 clones, 70% to 90% of them singletons; the top ten hold 8% to 10%. This clone was counted once. The TCR originated in a man between 60 and 75 years old with acute or convalescent COVID-19. The sequenced material came from peripheral blood. The chain couples TRBV7-8 to TRBJ2-1; the match to TRBD2 covers 16 bases. DNA of the CDR3: TGTGCCAGCGGGACTAGCGGGAGGGCCGATGAGCAGTTCTTC. This sequence encodes CASGTSGRADEQFF.